This T cell receptor (beta chain) was recorded in a study of shared clonotypes between healthy human individuals. The data were produced by immunoSEQ multiplex PCR, yet TCRdb's version contains in-frame clones alone and is incomplete. This sample has approximately 1,500,000 clones, with under 99% found just once. Trimming shortened V by 8 bases and J by 4 bases, and 17 bases separated the two germline ends. From germline, CDR1 is SQVTM and CDR2 ANQGSEA. The CDR3 length is 13 residues. Material for sequencing was naive CD4+ T cells sorted from blood. Sample subset: CD45RA+ positively selected. The clonotype comes from a man between 25 and 39 years old in good health. The rearrangement uses TRBV29-1 and TRBJ1-1; the D is unclear. CDR3 in DNA: TGCAGCATCTCCGGGCCGCTCGGCACTGAAGCTTTCTTT. Its protein is CSISGPLGTEAFF.